The 9 T cell receptor beta chains in this list originate from one sample, sequenced in a study of cytomegalovirus exposure and HLA in healthy donors. The primer mix had 60 Vbeta and 13 Jbeta primers. Some clones are missing from TCRdb's copy, which holds only in-frame ones; the method was immunoSEQ multiplex PCR. The sample records roughly 180,000 clones, over 65% being singletons. What was sequenced was PBMCs. These receptors were obtained from a woman aged 55-69 years in good health and CMV-seropositive.

This chain connects TRBV29-1 to TRBJ2-1; D unresolved. The CDR3 is 11 residues long. Trimming cost V 5 bases and J 5 bases, with 7 bases left between them. CDR1 is SQVTM, CDR2 ANQGSEA, per germline. CDR3 bases: TGCAGCGTTTGGGCAAACAATGAGCAGTTCTTC. It encodes CSVWANNEQFF.

The chain's CDR3 is CASSLYRDSSYEQYF. Here the CDR3 DNA reads TGTGCCAGCAGTTTATATAGGGACAGCTCCTACGAGCAGTACTTC. The rearrangement joins TRBV28 to TRBJ2-7, with 7 positions matching TRBD1. Germline V lookup: CDR1 MDHEN, CDR2 SYDVKM. This CDR3 comprises 15 residues. Trimming took 1 base from V and 0 from J; bases not matched to a gene: 3.

Details on this clone: Other DNA sequences from this sample encode an identical CDR3 as well. The rearrangement uses TRBV19 and TRBJ2-7; the match to TRBD1 covers 8 bases. CDR1 LNHDA and CDR2 SQIVND come from the germline V gene (reference sequence). Losses at the gene ends were 8 bases for V and 4 bases for J; bases not matched to a gene: 10. The CDR3 contains 14 residues. The CDR3 loop reads CASSTDRGIYEQYF. The CDR3 bases are TGTGCCAGTTCCACAGACAGGGGAATTTACGAGCAGTACTTC. The full variable domain, rest sourced from reference TRBV19 and TRBJ2-7, is DGGITQSPKYLFRKEGQNVTLSCEQNLNHDAMYWYRQDPGQGLRLIYYSQIVNDFQKGDIAEGYSVSREKKESFPLTVTSAQKNPTAFYLCASSTDRGIYEQYFGPGTRLTVT.

The V call is TRBV4-1, the J call TRBJ2-1; 8 nucleotides match TRBD2. Losses at the gene ends were 3 bases for V and 9 bases for J; bases not matched to a gene: 10. CDR1 and CDR2 (germline): MGHRA, YSYEKL. CDR3 length: 15 residues. CDR3 DNA: TGCGCCAGCAGCCAGAAAATCGGGGGGGCCGGTGAGCAGTTCTTC. Translated, it gives CASSQKIGGAGEQFF.

This clone turned up a few times. The chain links TRBV7-2 to TRBJ2-3, with TRBD2 matching 7 bases. Germline lookup yields CDR1 SGHTA and CDR2 FQGNSA. With V trimmed by 6 bases and J by 8 bases, 14 bases remained unmatched. CDR3 length: 15 residues. CDR3 coding DNA: TGTGCCAGCAGACAAGAGGGTACTAGCGTAGGTACGCAGTATTTT. Translating gives CASRQEGTSVGTQYF.

This clone was seen more than once but under ten times. The chain is built from TRBV5-1 and TRBJ2-1; TRBD1 might be the D (6 bases). The CDR3 has 18 amino acids. Germline values: CDR1 SGHRS, CDR2 YFSETQ. The V end was cut by 2 bases, the J end by 7 bases, with 25 bases between. The CDR3 loop reads CASSLPGAGVPAGNEQFF. CDR3 bases: TGCGCCAGCAGCTTACCAGGGGCCGGGGTCCCCGCAGGTAATGAGCAGTTCTTC. Combining the CDR3 with reference TRBV5-1 and TRBJ2-1 gives the whole variable domain KAGVTQTPRYLIKTRGQQVTLSCSPISGHRSVSWYQQTPGQGLQFLFEYFSETQRNKGNFPGRFSGRQFSNSRSEMNVSTLELGDSALYLCASSLPGAGVPAGNEQFFGPGTRLTVL.

V gene TRBV4-2 combines with J gene TRBJ1-1; the D is unclear. CDR1 and CDR2 from the germline V gene are LGHNA and YNFKEQ. The length of the CDR3 is 14 residues. V lost 0 bases and J 7 bases, leaving 12 bases between the germline ends. The CDR3 nucleotides are TGTGCCAGCAGCCAAGATCGTGAGAATAATGAAGCTTTCTTT. It codes for CASSQDRENNEAFF.

The chain has TRBV7-3 and TRBJ2-3, with D tentatively TRBD1 (6 bases). V was clipped by 4 bases and J by 2 bases, with 10 bases between them. The CDR3 consists of 14 residues. From germline, CDR1 is SGHTA and CDR2 FQGTGA. The chain's CDR3 is CASSSSGATDTQYF. DNA of the CDR3: TGTGCCAGCAGCTCCTCAGGGGCCACAGATACGCAGTATTTT.

This chain uses TRBV18 with TRBJ2-1, with 8 bases lining up with TRBD2. Unmatched junction bases numbered 12, after V lost 6 bases and J lost 5 bases. This CDR3 contains 16 residues. CDR1 is KGHSH and CDR2 is LQKENI in the germline V gene. CDR3 coding DNA: TGTGCCAGCTCTTCCCAGCGGGAGAGACGGGACAATGAGCAGTTCTTC. Protein sequence: CASSSQRERRDNEQFF.